This T cell receptor beta chain emerged from a study of blood T cells in healthy people across ages. Every sample had a minimum of 7 million PBMCs isolated. A second PCR of about 6 to 12 cycles used a sample-barcoded 5' primer and a J-beta primer mix. A single record per CDR3 protein comes from TCRdb applying MiXCR to the 5' RACE reads. The sample consists of 500,000 to 550,000 distinct CDR3 sequences, approximately 25% of them appearing once. V was pared by 1 base and J by 3 bases, with 7 bases between. CDR3 length equals 13 residues. The germline CDR1 and CDR2 sequences are SGHTA and FQGNSA. The same data also contributed to another study, on T cells of mothers and their children. That source adds: Sample barcodes plus 2-4 random nucleotides came from the M1S primer. Mother-child pairs who were related displayed a slightly higher overlap than unrelated pairs, a difference that was non-significant. The authors detected no persistent microchimeric T cell clones.

The sequenced material came from blood. The receptor was derived from a boy aged 5 to 17 in good health. The V gene is TRBV7-2, the J gene TRBJ2-7; no definite D call. Written as DNA, the CDR3 is TGTGCCAGCAGCTTAGGATGGGGCTACGAGCAGTACTTC. As protein: CASSLGWGYEQYF.